Presented here are 31 T cell receptor beta chains from one specimen sequenced in a study of T cells in women clearing cervical HPV infection. TCRdb's table, derived via immunoSEQ multiplex PCR, lists solely in-frame clones and lacks some. The sample has 36,000 or so clones. Sequencing input: blood buffy coat. The receptors were gathered from a woman aged 18-69 years with a cervical HPV16 infection that either progressed to CIN3+ or cleared (not recorded which).

Comments on this clone: The read ends 3 residues shy of where the CDR3 ends; the end is completed using the germline J gene. The sample carries other DNA sequences with the same CDR3. This sequence joins TRBV5-1 and TRBJ2-5; unclear D gene. The length of the CDR3 is 11 residues. Germline CDR1 SGHRS, CDR2 YFSETQ. V shed 0 bases and J shed 5 bases, with 2 bases lying between them. The CDR3 spells CASSLAETQYF. The covered CDR3 bases are TGCGCCAGCAGCTTGGCGGAGACC.

As to this clone: Coverage ceases 3 residues before the CDR3 finishes, and the germline J gene fills in the end. The chain combines TRBV6-2 or TRBV6-3 with TRBJ2-1, with D perhaps TRBD1 (5 bases). The CDR3 consists of 15 residues. Germline V gene sequence: CDR1 MNHEY, CDR2 SVGEGT. CDR3 sequence reads: CTTESRRQSYNEQFF. The DNA read from the CDR3 is TGTACCACCGAATCGCGGAGACAGAGCTACAATGAG.

Worth noting for this clone: The CDR3 end falls 3 residues outside the read, so it is completed with the germline J gene. The chain joins TRBV14 to TRBJ2-7; no reliable D call. V lost 3 bases and J 4 bases, leaving 16 bases between the germline ends. CDR1 and CDR2 from the germline V gene are SGHDN and FVKESK. The CDR3 totals 15 residues. This CDR3 reads CASSHTKFGGYEQYF. The CDR3 DNA, read in part, is TGTGCCAGCAGCCATACTAAATTTGGCGGATACGAG.

As to this clone: The read is 3 residues too short to cover the CDR3 end, so that end is filled in from the germline J gene. V is TRBV13 and J is TRBJ1-1; 7 nucleotides match TRBD1. The CDR3 sequence is 15 residues long. Germline V lookup: CDR1 PRHDT, CDR2 FYEKMQ (reference sequence). With V trimmed by 3 bases and J by 3 bases, 7 bases remained unmatched. CDR3 loop: CASSLRGQDDTEAFF. CDR3 bases read: TGTGCCAGCAGCTTGAGAGGACAGGACGACACTGAA.

Comments on this clone: The missing CDR3 end, 3 residues past where the read stops, is filled in from the germline J gene. The chain combines TRBV7-9 with TRBJ1-6, with 7 nucleotides matching TRBD1. Germline V gene data show CDR1 as SEHNR and CDR2 as FQNEAQ (reference sequence). The CDR3 covers 14 residues. With V trimmed by 5 bases and J by 4 bases, 2 bases remained unmatched. The CDR3 loop is CASSPGQYNSPLHF. Incomplete CDR3 DNA: TGTGCCAGCAGCCCGGGACAGTATAATTCACCC.

In regard to this clone: Read coverage stops 3 residues before the CDR3 terminus; the germline J gene supplies the remainder. V and J are TRBV11-2 and TRBJ1-4; D unclear. This CDR3 is built from 11 residues. Germline V CDR1 and CDR2: SGHAT, FQNNGV. This CDR3 reads CASSDGRKLFF. Partial CDR3 DNA: TGTGCCAGCAGCGACGGCAGGAAA.

Comments on this clone: The read terminates 3 residues before the CDR3 end, so the remaining end is supplied by the germline J gene. The gene calls are TRBV20-1 and TRBJ2-5; a possible D gene is TRBD1 (5 bases). Germline-derived CDR1 and CDR2 are DFQATT and SNEGSKA (reference sequence). V lost 1 base and J lost 5, with 17 bases in between. The CDR3 spans 15 residues. The sequenced CDR3 bases are TGCAGTGCTAGAGTGGGCCTGGGAAGGGGTGAGACC. Translation gives CSARVGLGRGET. The whole CDR3 protein is CSARVGLGRGETQYF.

Notes on this clone: The CDR3 end is not reached by the read, which stops 3 residues before it; the germline J gene fills it in. The chain carries TRBV5-6 and TRBJ2-1; D possibly corresponds to TRBD2 (6 bases). Per germline, CDR1 SGHDT and CDR2 YYEEEE. The CDR3 totals 15 residues. Between the trimmed V and J ends, which lost 4 bases and 8 bases, there was a span of 19 bases. The CDR3 bases that were read are TGTGCCAGCAGCCCGGGACTGATAAATAGGGATGAG. It yields the protein CASSPGLINRDE. The whole CDR3 region reads CASSPGLINRDEQFF.

In the case of this clone: The read ends 3 residues before the CDR3 terminus; that terminus is restored from the germline J gene. The chain carries TRBV4-1 and TRBJ2-7; no definite D call. V shed 1 base and J shed 5 bases, with 15 bases lying between them. The CDR3 extends over 15 amino acids. Germline loops: CDR1 MGHRA, CDR2 YSYEKL. Incomplete CDR3 DNA: TGCGCCAGCAGCCAAGGCCCTAGTAGTACCAACGAG. This codes for CASSQGPSSTNE. The entire CDR3 sequence reads CASSQGPSSTNEQYF.

As for this clone: The read stops 3 residues short of the end of the CDR3; the missing end is completed from the germline J gene. The chain employs TRBV18 and TRBJ1-1; 10 bases line up with TRBD1. Germline assignment: CDR1 KGHSH and CDR2 LQKENI. V lost 3 bases and J lost 5; bases outside the gene matches: 9. The CDR3 spans 16 residues. Incomplete CDR3 DNA: TGTGCCAGCTCACCCTCTATGCCGGGACAGGGGACTGAA. Translating gives CASSPSMPGQGTE. The full-length CDR3 reads as CASSPSMPGQGTEAFF. The full variable domain, with the rest looked up from reference TRBV18 and TRBJ1-1, is NAGVMQNPRHLVRRRGQEARLRCSPMKGHSHVYWYRQLPEEGLKFMVYLQKENIIDESGMPKERFSAEFPKEGPSILRIQQVVRGDSAAYFCASSPSMPGQGTEAFFGQGTRLTVV.

About this clone itself: The CDR3 extends 3 residues past the end of the read, so its final part is completed from the germline J gene. J is TRBJ1-5 and V is TRBV18; 8 nucleotides line up with TRBD1. Losses at the gene ends were 6 bases for V and 5 bases for J; bases not matched to a gene: 12. CDR1 is KGHSH, CDR2 LQKENI, per germline. The CDR3 runs to 16 residues. The CDR3 protein is CASSRDRRNQYQPQHF. Partial CDR3 DNA: TGTGCCAGCTCCCGGGACAGGCGTAACCAATATCAGCCC.

About this clone itself: The read stops 3 residues short of the end of the CDR3; the missing end is completed from the germline J gene. The chain links TRBV4-2 to TRBJ2-4; 7 bases are shared with TRBD2. CDR1 is LGHNA, CDR2 YNFKEQ, per germline. The CDR3 has 20 amino acids. J lost 5 bases, V lost 4 bases, and 23 bases had no gene match. The CDR3 bases that were read are TGTGCCAGCAGCCCCACCAAGGGGTCGGGGATTCGGGGGGTACAAAACATT. This sequence encodes CASSPTKGSGIRGVQNI. The whole CDR3 region reads CASSPTKGSGIRGVQNIQYF.

In the case of this clone: The DNA ends 3 residues before the CDR3 does, and the rest of the CDR3 is filled in from the germline J gene. The J gene is TRBJ1-3, the V gene TRBV15; 9 positions agree with TRBD1. The length of the CDR3 is 15 residues. Trimming removed 3 bases from V and 0 bases from J; junction bases left unmatched: 0. CDR1 is LNHNV and CDR2 is YYDKDF in the germline V gene (reference sequence). The CDR3 bases that were read are TGTGCCACCAGCAGGGACAGGGGCTCTGGAAACACC. Protein sequence: CATSRDRGSGNT. The complete CDR3 reads CATSRDRGSGNTIYF.

Worth noting for this clone: The read falls 3 residues short of the CDR3 end, and the missing part is taken from the germline J gene. The rearrangement uses TRBV7-6 and TRBJ1-6, with a possible D match to TRBD1 (5 bases). The germline V and J ends were trimmed by 5 bases and 0 bases, with 14 bases remaining between them. CDR3 size: 17 residues. Germline loops: CDR1 SGHVS, CDR2 FNYEAQ. The CDR3 sequence: CASSPRQKSSYNSPLHF. CDR3 DNA (partial): TGTGCCAGCAGCCCAAGACAGAAGAGCTCCTATAATTCACCC. The full variable domain, its missing parts supplied by reference TRBV7-6 and TRBJ1-6, is GAGVSQSPRYKVTKRGQDVALRCDPISGHVSLYWYRQALGQGPEFLTYFNYEAQQDKSGLPNDRFSAERPEGSISTLTIQRTEQRDSAMYRCASSPRQKSSYNSPLHFGNGTRLTVT.

Turning to this clone: The read ends 3 residues early relative to the CDR3; the germline J gene fills the gap. The chain links TRBV7-2 to TRBJ1-1, with D hard to call. Trimming removed 1 base at V and 6 bases at J, with 6 bases between. The CDR3 extends over 12 amino acids. Germline V CDR1 and CDR2: SGHTA, FQGNSA. CDR3: CASSLGAAEAFF. The covered CDR3 bases are TGTGCCAGCAGCTTAGGTGCGGCTGAA.

The DNA read from the CDR3 is TGTGCCAGCAGCCGGGGAGGGTCGGGTAATTCACCC. Residues: CASSRGGSGNSP. The CDR3 as a whole reads CASSRGGSGNSPLHF. The V call is TRBV5-6, the J call TRBJ1-6; no definite D call. The CDR3 end falls 3 residues outside the read, so it is completed with the germline J gene. Trimming took 4 bases from V and 6 from J, leaving 14 bases between them. The CDR3 length is 15 residues. Germline V gene lookup returns CDR1 SGHDT and CDR2 YYEEEE.

As concerns this clone: The read finishes 3 residues shy of the CDR3 end, and the germline J gene is used to complete it. The chain has TRBV5-4 and TRBJ2-3; 8 bases line up with TRBD1. The CDR3 totals 15 residues. In germline, CDR1 is SGHNT, CDR2 YYREEE (reference sequence). J was trimmed by 3 bases and V by 1 base; bases with no gene match: 4. CDR3 DNA, as far as it was read: TGTGCCAGCAGCTTGACAGGGGGGAGGACAGATACG. Protein sequence: CASSLTGGRTDT. The entire CDR3 protein is CASSLTGGRTDTQYF.

With respect to this clone: The read terminates 3 residues ahead of where the CDR3 ends, so the germline J gene completes it. The chain combines TRBV6-2 or TRBV6-3 with TRBJ2-3; TRBD2 aligns across 7 bases. CDR3 length equals 15 residues. The germline CDR1 and CDR2 sequences are MNHEY and SVGEGT. CDR3 loop: CASNGGGGWPLAQYF. The CDR3 DNA, read in part, is TGTGCCAGCAACGGAGGCGGGGGTTGGCCTTTGGCG.

CDR3 sequence reads: CASSSGQGRQETQYF. The sequenced CDR3 bases are TGTGCCAGCAGCTCAGGGCAGGGGCGCCAAGAGACC. J is TRBJ2-5 and V is TRBV7-9; D may be TRBD1 (6 bases). The read ends 3 residues early relative to the CDR3; the germline J gene fills the gap. Deletions cut 4 bases from V and 1 base from J, with 13 bases between. Germline loops: CDR1 SEHNR, CDR2 FQNEAQ (reference sequence). The CDR3 runs to 15 residues.

On this clone: The CDR3 goes on 3 residues after the read ends, and that part is filled in from the germline J gene. The J gene is TRBJ1-2, the V gene TRBV7-9; D ambiguous. This CDR3 region has 14 residues. CDR1 is SEHNR and CDR2 is FQNEAQ in the germline V gene (reference sequence). The CDR3 here is CASSFGYSSYDYTF. The part of the CDR3 DNA that was read is TGTGCCAGCAGCTTCGGGTACTCCTCCTACGAC.

For this clone: The DNA ends 3 residues before the CDR3 does, and the rest of the CDR3 is filled in from the germline J gene. The chain uses TRBV7-1 and TRBJ2-3; TRBD2 matches at 14 bases. Being an ORF, TRBV7-1 has a function that is uncertain. The CDR3 length is 22 residues. J gave up 1 base and V 3 bases, and 18 bases lay outside the gene matches. The CDR3 here is CASSSRSEGMTSGGAGTDTQYF. The CDR3 bases that were read are TGTGCCAGCAGCTCCCGATCCGAGGGGATGACTAGCGGGGGGGCGGGCACAGATACG.

A remark on this clone: The CDR3 end is not reached by the read, which stops 3 residues before it; the germline J gene fills it in. The chain is built from TRBV14 and TRBJ1-2; tentatively, D is TRBD1 (5 bases). This CDR3 has 13 residues. Germline V gene data show CDR1 as SGHDN and CDR2 as FVKESK. V gave up 4 bases and J gave up 0 bases, with 6 bases separating them. CDR3 loop: CASSRGANYGYTF. Incomplete CDR3 DNA: TGTGCCAGCAGCCGGGGGGCTAACTATGGC.

As regards this clone: The read ends 3 residues early relative to the CDR3; the germline J gene fills the gap. This chain links TRBV11-2 with TRBJ2-4; weak D call: TRBD2 (5 bases). This CDR3 has 15 residues. V was cut by 0 bases and J by 8 bases, with 14 bases left in between. The germline CDR1 and CDR2 sequences are SGHAT and FQNNGV. The CDR3 region is CASSLEDLGVDIQYF. The CDR3 DNA, read in part, is TGTGCCAGCAGCTTAGAGGACCTCGGGGTGGACATT.

Of note for this clone: The read halts 3 residues ahead of the CDR3 end, with the missing end drawn from the germline J gene. The chain is built from TRBV19 and TRBJ1-2; 8 bases are shared with TRBD1. CDR3 length: 15 amino acids. Germline V gene data show CDR1 as LNHDA and CDR2 as SQIVND (reference sequence). The CDR3 loop reads CASSYSEQGANDYTF. The covered CDR3 bases are TGTGCCAGTAGTTACTCGGAGCAGGGGGCAAATGAC.

In regard to this clone: The CDR3 end falls 3 residues outside the read, so it is completed with the germline J gene. V is TRBV30 and J is TRBJ2-5, with 8 bases aligning to TRBD2. The CDR3 contains 19 residues. Germline values: CDR1 GTSNPN, CDR2 SVGIG (reference sequence). V lost 5 bases and J lost 3; bases outside the gene matches: 23. The part of the CDR3 DNA that was read is TGTGCCTGGGAAGGGGGGGCAGGTAGCGGGAAGGGCACTGAAGAGACC. Its translation is CAWEGGAGSGKGTEET. The whole CDR3 sequence reads CAWEGGAGSGKGTEETQYF.

Points on this clone: Read data end 3 residues before the CDR3 end; the end is taken from the germline J gene. The V and J genes are TRBV19 and TRBJ2-1; 12 bases match TRBD2. V lost 3 bases to trimming and J lost 7 bases; unmatched junction nucleotides: 4. CDR1 and CDR2 (germline): LNHDA, SQIVND (reference sequence). The CDR3 extends over 15 amino acids. The sequenced CDR3 bases are TGTGCCAGTAGTATGACTAGCGGGGGCCGGAATGAG. Translating it yields CASSMTSGGRNE. The entire CDR3 reads CASSMTSGGRNEQFF.

Turning to this clone: The CDR3 goes on 3 residues after the read ends, and that part is filled in from the germline J gene. The chain carries TRBV7-9 and TRBJ2-7, with TRBD2 matching 8 bases. The CDR3 length is 13 residues. Per germline, CDR1 SEHNR and CDR2 FQNEAQ (reference sequence). Trimming at V came to 3 bases and at J to 5 bases, leaving 3 bases not matched to a gene. The sequenced part of the CDR3 DNA is TGTGCCAGCAGCTTCGGGGGGGGCGACGAG. Translation: CASSFGGGDE. The CDR3, in full, reads CASSFGGGDEQYF.

As to this clone: The CDR3 goes on 3 residues after the read ends, and that part is filled in from the germline J gene. The rearrangement uses TRBV5-1 and TRBJ1-4; tentatively, D is TRBD1 (6 bases). The V end lost 1 base, the J end lost 7 bases, and 14 bases lay between the germline ends. Germline V lookup: CDR1 SGHRS, CDR2 YFSETQ. This CDR3 is 15 amino acids long. The CDR3 loop reads CASSLTGTFVEKLFF. Incomplete CDR3 DNA: TGCGCCAGCAGCTTGACCGGGACATTTGTTGAAAAA. Variable domain in full (rest from reference TRBV5-1 and TRBJ1-4): KAGVTQTPRYLIKTRGQQVTLSCSPISGHRSVSWYQQTPGQGLQFLFEYFSETQRNKGNFPGRFSGRQFSNSRSEMNVSTLELGDSALYLCASSLTGTFVEKLFFGSGTQLSVL.

On this clone: The missing CDR3 end, 3 residues past where the read stops, is filled in from the germline J gene. This chain joins TRBV2 and TRBJ2-6; 7 positions match TRBD1. The junction had 5 bases not matched to a gene; V was cut back by 5 bases and J by 4 bases. The CDR3 length is 15 residues. Germline V gene sequence: CDR1 SNHLY, CDR2 FYNNEI. The DNA read from the CDR3 is TGTGCCAGCAGTCTAGGACAGGCGGGGGCCAACGTC. Translating gives CASSLGQAGANV. The CDR3 in its entirety is CASSLGQAGANVLTF.

With respect to this clone: Read coverage stops 3 residues before the CDR3 terminus; the germline J gene supplies the remainder. V usage is TRBV18 and J usage is TRBJ2-7, with 9 bases lining up with TRBD1. CDR1 is KGHSH, CDR2 LQKENI, per germline. The CDR3 is 13 residues long. The junction had 6 bases not matched to a gene; V was cut back by 7 bases and J by 5 bases. This CDR3 reads CASLGQGLNEQYF. CDR3 DNA (partial): TGTGCCAGCTTGGGACAGGGTCTGAACGAG.

Turning to this clone: With the read ending 3 residues before the CDR3 end, the germline J gene is used to fill in that end. The rearrangement joins TRBV28 to TRBJ2-4, with D perhaps TRBD1 (5 bases). The CDR3 runs to 14 residues. The V gene's germline CDR1 is MDHEN and CDR2 SYDVKM. V was shortened by 2 bases and J by 3 bases, with 8 bases between the two germline ends. The CDR3: CASSLQGYKNIQYF. The part of the CDR3 DNA that was read is TGTGCCAGCAGTTTACAGGGCTACAAAAACATT.